The 18 T cell receptor beta chains below were found in one sample sequenced in a study of cytomegalovirus exposure and HLA in healthy donors. 13 Jbeta primers and 60 Vbeta primers were used for the PCR. Only in-frame clones appear in the TCRdb table, and some are missing; sequencing was by immunoSEQ multiplex PCR. The repertoire has around 130,000 clones, about 70% of them found once; the top ten carry 2% to 2.5%. The sample consisted of PBMCs. The source of these receptors is a woman aged 40 to 49 in good health and CMV-seropositive.

This clone was detected many times. The J gene is TRBJ1-4, the V gene TRBV20-1, with unresolved D. Looked up from germline, CDR1 is DFQATT and CDR2 is SNEGSKA (reference sequence). The CDR3 extends over 11 amino acids. The V and J ends lost 4 bases and 5 bases respectively, with 5 bases between them. The CDR3 is CSAIRNEKLFF. The CDR3 DNA sequence: TGCAGTGCTATCCGGAATGAAAAACTGTTTTTT.

V and J are TRBV30 and TRBJ1-1, with D perhaps TRBD1 (6 bases). This CDR3 has 15 residues. The V and J ends lost 3 bases and 11 bases respectively, with 25 bases between them. From germline, CDR1 is GTSNPN and CDR2 SVGIG (reference sequence). CDR3 residues: CAWSGDRSFLRPAFF. CDR3 sequence (DNA): TGTGCCTGGAGCGGAGACAGGAGCTTCCTCAGACCTGCTTTCTTT.

The chain combines TRBV6-1 with TRBJ1-2, with D possibly TRBD1 on 5 matching bases. Trimming took off 7 bases at V and 2 bases at J, with 14 bases between the two ends. This CDR3 comprises 14 residues. Looked up from germline, CDR1 is MNHNS and CDR2 is SASEGT. CDR3 DNA sequence: TGTGCCAGCACCGCCCTCTCAGGGAACTATGGCTACACCTTC. This gives the protein CASTALSGNYGYTF.

The V call is TRBV6-5, the J call TRBJ1-2, with D uncertain. CDR3 length equals 13 residues. Germline V gives CDR1 MNHEY, CDR2 SVGAGI. The V end lost 0 bases, the J end lost 6 bases, and 8 bases lay between the germline ends. This chain's CDR3 is CASSYSRENGYTF. CDR3 DNA: TGTGCCAGCAGTTACTCGAGGGAGAATGGCTACACCTTC.

V is TRBV6-5 and J is TRBJ1-1; D remains unclear. The CDR3 has 10 residues. CDR1 is MNHEY, CDR2 SVGAGI, per germline. Trimming took 8 bases from V and 4 from J, leaving 5 bases between them. CDR3 in amino acids: CASSGTEAFF. CDR3 DNA: TGTGCCAGCTCGGGCACTGAAGCTTTCTTT.

V and J are TRBV9 and TRBJ2-3, with TRBD2 identical over 10 bases. V was pared by 3 bases and J by 0 bases, with 4 bases of the junction left unmatched. The CDR3 totals 16 residues. Germline V CDR1 and CDR2: SGDLS, YYNGEE. CDR3 sequence (DNA): TGTGCCAGCAGCGCCGCTAGCGGGGGCAGCACAGATACGCAGTATTTT. Protein product: CASSAASGGSTDTQYF.

The chain joins TRBV11-2 to TRBJ2-3; no firm D call. Trimming took 0 bases from V and 2 from J, leaving 12 bases between them. The CDR3 has 16 amino acids. Per the germline V gene, CDR1 is SGHAT and CDR2 is FQNNGV. CDR3 in amino acids: CASSLDETGYTDTQYF. The CDR3 DNA reads as TGTGCCAGCAGCTTAGATGAGACTGGCTACACAGATACGCAGTATTTT.

This clone has a single count. The V gene is TRBV18, the J gene TRBJ2-6; the D gene is possibly TRBD1 (5 bases). The CDR3 totals 19 residues. The V gene lost 3 bases and the J gene lost 2 bases, with 20 bases spanning the gap. Per the germline V gene, CDR1 is KGHSH and CDR2 is LQKENI. In nucleotides, the CDR3 is TGTGCCAGCTCACCCAGGGTAGGGGCGGCTCTGCCTGGGGCCAACGTCCTGACTTTC. Translating it yields CASSPRVGAALPGANVLTF.

This sequence joins TRBV4-2 and TRBJ1-5; tentatively, D is TRBD1 (5 bases). This CDR3 is 16 amino acids long. Trimming removed 4 bases from V and 3 bases from J, with 16 bases in between. The germline V gene encodes CDR1 LGHNA and CDR2 YNFKEQ. As DNA, the CDR3 is TGTGCCAGCAGCCGTGGGGTCGTGGACATCAATCAGCCCCAGCATTTT. It translates to CASSRGVVDINQPQHF.

This chain joins TRBV5-1 and TRBJ1-4, with 9 bases that match TRBD1. V shed 7 bases and J 5 bases; nucleotides not matched to a gene: 6. The germline gives CDR1 SGHRS, CDR2 YFSETQ. The CDR3 is 14 amino acids. The CDR3 DNA follows: TGCGCCAGCTGTTTACAGGGGGCGAATGAAAAACTGTTTTTT. The encoded protein is CASCLQGANEKLFF.

The chain employs TRBV6-5 and TRBJ2-5; 9 bases line up with TRBD1. The better agreement between TRBJ2-7 and the DNA end casts doubt on the J call. The CDR3 has 14 amino acids. The V gene's germline CDR1 is MNHEY and CDR2 SVGAGI. CDR3 amino acids: CASSRQGGKYEQYF. In DNA, the CDR3 is TGTGCCAGCAGTAGACAGGGGGGGAAGTACGAGCAGTACTTC.

The chain is built from TRBV7-2 and TRBJ2-7; D may be TRBD1 (5 bases). Germline assignment: CDR1 SGHTA and CDR2 FQGNSA. This CDR3 is built from 15 residues. Trimming shortened V by 1 base and J by 0 bases, and 10 bases separated the two germline ends. CDR3 sequence: CASSLEIDSSYEQYF. CDR3 sequence (DNA): TGTGCCAGCAGCTTAGAAATCGACAGCTCCTACGAGCAGTACTTC.

This clone was found once. The V call is TRBV2, the J call TRBJ2-7, with TRBD1 as a possible D gene (6 bases). There are 15 residues in the CDR3. CDR1 SNHLY and CDR2 FYNNEI come from the germline V gene. Deletions cut 6 bases from V and 0 bases from J, with 15 bases between. The chain's CDR3 is CASRMTGQGSYEQYF. CDR3 nucleotide sequence: TGTGCCAGCAGGATGACAGGTCAGGGCTCCTACGAGCAGTACTTC.

This clone was seen a handful of times. V and J are TRBV18 and TRBJ2-5, with 16 bases lining up with TRBD2. CDR1 is KGHSH, CDR2 LQKENI, per germline. The CDR3 is made up of 18 amino acids. V gave up 6 bases and J gave up 1 base; unmatched junction bases: 8. CDR3 nucleotide sequence: TGTGCCAGCTCGTCGGGACTAGCGGGAGGGCCCGTCCAAGAGACCCAGTACTTC. Its protein product is CASSSGLAGGPVQETQYF. The full variable domain, with the rest looked up from reference TRBV18 and TRBJ2-5, is NAGVMQNPRHLVRRRGQEARLRCSPMKGHSHVYWYRQLPEEGLKFMVYLQKENIIDESGMPKERFSAEFPKEGPSILRIQQVVRGDSAAYFCASSSGLAGGPVQETQYFGPGTRLLVL.

V is TRBV7-2 and J is TRBJ2-1, with 10 bases that match TRBD2. Trimming cost V 3 bases and J 5 bases; bases outside gene matches: 4. The CDR3 is 15 amino acids. Germline CDR1 is SGHTA and CDR2 is FQGNSA. The CDR3 nucleotides read TGTGCCAGCAGCTTGGTAGCGGGGGGAAACAATGAGCAGTTCTTC. This translates into CASSLVAGGNNEQFF.

The rearrangement links TRBV30 to TRBJ2-7, with D tentatively TRBD1 (6 bases). Per germline, CDR1 GTSNPN and CDR2 SVGIG (reference sequence). CDR3 length: 13 residues. V dropped 2 bases and J dropped 6 bases, with 14 bases sitting between them. The CDR3 DNA reads as TGTGCCTGGAGTTCTCTACAGGGTACCGAGCAGTACTTC. Translation: CAWSSLQGTEQYF.

This clone showed up just once. V usage is TRBV27 and J usage is TRBJ1-5; a weak D match, TRBD1 (5 bases). V dropped 4 bases and J dropped 9 bases, with 13 bases sitting between them. Germline CDR1 MNHEY, CDR2 SMNVEV (reference sequence). There are 13 residues in the CDR3. CDR3 region: CASSSTGGGPQHF. The CDR3, as DNA: TGTGCCAGCAGTTCAACGGGGGGTGGGCCCCAGCATTTT.

The V gene is TRBV9, the J gene TRBJ1-2, with a weak D call TRBD1 (5 bases). The germline CDR1 and CDR2 sequences are SGDLS and YYNGEE. The ends were cut back, 3 bases at V and 5 bases at J, with 14 bases in the middle. The CDR3 loop spans 14 amino acids. The CDR3 DNA sequence: TGTGCCAGCAGCGCAGACGGGGGTGTTTATGGCTACACCTTC. It is translated as CASSADGGVYGYTF.